One T cell receptor (beta chain) is described in this entry. The sample holds many counts of this clonotype. Its cognate antigen has yet to be identified. No clone much larger than this one lies a single base away; base qualities are absent. These data belong to a study of T cells in Graves' hyperthyroidism and ophthalmopathy (dated by TCRdb to about 2019). General notes on the study: Peripheral blood samples were taken at initial diagnosis, before any treatment was given. The paper reports TCR Vbeta CDR3 sequencing of approximately 140 peripheral blood samples: some 41 ophthalmopathy, under 85 hyperthyroidism and around 17 progressor patients. Prospective prediction of ophthalmopathy was tested in an independent validation cohort of some 20 hyperthyroidism patients and some 17 patients who later progressed to ophthalmopathy. The 100 or so discovery patients were divided at random into training and test sets in a 7:3 ratio. The study also compared thyroid tissue and blood T-cell repertoires from roughly 6 Graves' hyperthyroidism patients. TCR V-J signatures able to tell the groups apart were searched for in a discovery cohort of 100 or so patients, of whom 43 had Graves' ophthalmopathy and around 57 had stable Graves' hyperthyroidism. After blood sampling, hyperthyroidism patients were treated with methimazole at a starting dose of 30 mg daily, and ophthalmopathy patients were treated with high-dose intravenous methylprednisolone. Overall study outcomes, separate from this receptor: Most expanded thyroid clonotypes (frequency above 0.001) were also detected in blood, suggesting blood repertoires may reflect thyroid immune responses. A model built on a 13 V-J signature distinguished ophthalmopathy from stable hyperthyroidism, reaching 85% to 90% sensitivity and around 81% specificity in cross-validation and 80%/75% in testing. Sample size was not statistically predetermined, and blinding of investigators to group allocation was not performed. In validation, the model predicted progression to ophthalmopathy a median of about 6 months before onset, with about 67% sensitivity and roughly 73% specificity.

The V end loses 2 bases and the J end loses 7 bases, and a stretch of 12 bases separates them. Via the germline V gene (reference sequence), CDR1 is GTSNPN and CDR2 SVGIG. Its CDR3 holds 13 amino acids, cysteine through phenylalanine. The only DNA kept is the CDR3, 39 bases in frame from the first base. TCR beta CDR3 regions were amplified from RNA transcripts. A first-round RT-PCR of the TCR CDR3 used the HTBI primer set with the Qiagen OneStep RT-PCR kit. A second multiplex PCR round built the libraries, followed by size selection and purification. Paired-end sequencing of the libraries was performed with 100 bp reads on an Illumina HiSeq2000. As for the original processing: SOAPnuke was used to process the raw data, with reads discarded if the reads contained adapters or uncalled bases, had a mean Phred below 15, or lacked an exact constant-primer or identifier match. COPE v1.2.5 was used to merge the high-quality paired reads, and each unique nucleotide sequence was defined as a clonotype. Clonotypes were aligned to IMGT TRBV, TRBD and TRBJ reference segments using MiTCR v1.1. Only V-J combinations with frequency above 0.0001, covering 99% to 99.2% of repertoires, were analysed. The TCS score was defined as F50 (clonal expansion) divided by E x V (chaos), with BLOSUM62-based TCRdist calculated between CDR3 peptides within each V-J. Welch's t-statistics and random forest reduced around 520 V-J features to roughly 13, which were used in a naive Bayes classifier (R e1071). In-frame beta chains were kept once TCRdb had trimmed the public reads at Q25 with fastp and called clones with MiXCR. For every CDR3 protein sequence, its rows merge into one entry that carries the most common genes and DNA. The V and J calls shown here were made by TCRdb, not taken from the authors' results. The sample table records 300,000 to 350,000 distinct CDR3 sequences; 18% of these occur just once. Around a sixth of the sample rests with the top ten.

Ophthalmopathy patients had moderately to severely active disease, with a Clinical Activity Score of 3 or more, a NOSPECS grade of 4 or more, and a disease duration of less than 3 months. The study excluded patients with uncontrolled infections, other autoimmune diseases, pregnancy or lactation. Diagnoses were based on clinical symptoms, serum thyroxine and TRAb, thyroid ultrasound and orbital computed tomography. Ficoll-Paque density gradient centrifugation was used to isolate PBMCs from about 10 ml of fresh peripheral blood. Total RNA was extracted using Trizol reagent, and RNA quality was assessed on an Agilent 2100 Bioanalyzer.

The TCR sequence derives from a middle-aged woman with Graves' ophthalmopathy. The V and J genes are TRBV30 and TRBJ2-4; matching of 6 bases hints at TRBD2 as the D gene. The sequencing input was blood. The CDR3 region reads CAWSISGRNIQYF. The DNA is as follows: TGTGCCTGGAGTATTTCAGGGAGGAACATTCAGTACTTC.